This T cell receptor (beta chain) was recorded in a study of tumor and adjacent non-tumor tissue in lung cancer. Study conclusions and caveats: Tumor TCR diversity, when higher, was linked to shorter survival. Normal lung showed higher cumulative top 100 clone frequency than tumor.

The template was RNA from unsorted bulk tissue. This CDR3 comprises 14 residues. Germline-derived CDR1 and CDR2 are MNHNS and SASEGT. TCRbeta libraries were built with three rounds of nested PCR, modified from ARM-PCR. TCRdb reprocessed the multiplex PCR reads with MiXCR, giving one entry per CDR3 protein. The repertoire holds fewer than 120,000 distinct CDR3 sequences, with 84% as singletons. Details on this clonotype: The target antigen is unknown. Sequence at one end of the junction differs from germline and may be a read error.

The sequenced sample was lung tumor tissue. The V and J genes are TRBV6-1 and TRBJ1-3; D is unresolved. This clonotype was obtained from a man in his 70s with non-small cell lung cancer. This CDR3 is CVSSQWISGYTIYF. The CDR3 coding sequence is TGTGTCAGCAGTCAGTGGATCTCTGGATACACCATATATTTT.